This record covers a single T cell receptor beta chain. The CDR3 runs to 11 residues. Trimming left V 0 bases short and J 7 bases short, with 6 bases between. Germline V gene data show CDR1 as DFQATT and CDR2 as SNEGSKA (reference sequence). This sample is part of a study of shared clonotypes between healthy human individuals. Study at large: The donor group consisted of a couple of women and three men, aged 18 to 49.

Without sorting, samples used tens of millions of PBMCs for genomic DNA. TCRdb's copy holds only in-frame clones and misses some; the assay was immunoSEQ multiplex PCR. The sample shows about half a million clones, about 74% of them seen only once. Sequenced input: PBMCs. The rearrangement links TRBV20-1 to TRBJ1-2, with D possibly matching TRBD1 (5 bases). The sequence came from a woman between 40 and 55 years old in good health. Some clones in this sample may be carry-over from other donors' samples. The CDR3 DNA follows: TGCAGTGCTAGAGACAGGGTTGGCTACACCTTC. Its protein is CSARDRVGYTF.